Shown below are 32 T cell receptor beta chains from a single sample sequenced in a study of shared clonotypes between healthy human individuals. Clones were read by immunoSEQ multiplex PCR, and TCRdb kept only the in-frame ones, dropping some. The table lists roughly 2,500,000 clones, over 85% of them singletons. What was sequenced was naive CD4+ T cells from PBMCs. Specified subset: CD45RA+ positively selected. These receptors all come from a man between 18 and 29 years old in good health. Some clones in this sample may be carry-over from other donors' samples.

The table lists this clone with a count of one. The rearrangement links TRBV19 to TRBJ2-1; possibly TRBD1 or TRBD2 for D (5 bases each). The V and J ends lost 6 bases and 8 bases respectively, with 23 bases between them. Germline values: CDR1 LNHDA, CDR2 SQIVND (reference sequence). The CDR3 has 16 residues. The chain's CDR3 is CASRRSGTALIDEQFF. The CDR3 nucleotides are TGTGCCAGTAGGCGGTCGGGGACCGCTTTAATCGATGAGCAGTTCTTC.

Concerning this clone: The sample carries other DNA sequences with the same CDR3. The rearrangement joins TRBV6-5 to TRBJ2-1; D is unclear. The V gene lost 6 bases and the J gene lost 0 bases, with 6 bases spanning the gap. The CDR3 totals 13 residues. Germline V gene sequence: CDR1 MNHEY, CDR2 SVGAGI. CDR3 nucleotide sequence: TGTGCCAGCAGGGCAGACTCCTACAATGAGCAGTTCTTC. Its translation: CASRADSYNEQFF.

V is TRBV28 and J is TRBJ2-1; the D is unclear. V lost 10 bases and J lost 4, with 20 bases in between. CDR1 and CDR2 from the germline V gene are MDHEN and SYDVKM. The CDR3 has 15 residues. CDR3 coding DNA: TGTGCCACCAGCAGTTTAGGCTTCGGATACAATGAGCAGTTCTTC. It is translated as CATSSLGFGYNEQFF.

This chain links TRBV7-8 with TRBJ2-7, with D perhaps matching TRBD1 (6 bases). The V gene lost 10 bases and the J gene lost 1 base, with 14 bases spanning the gap. The CDR3 runs to 13 residues. The germline V gene has CDR1 SGHVS and CDR2 FQNEAQ. This CDR3 reads CATLRTDSYEQYF. The CDR3 region has the DNA TGTGCCACCCTAAGGACAGATTCCTACGAGCAGTACTTC.

The chain carries TRBV20-1 and TRBJ1-1; TRBD1 is a possible D gene (5 bases). V lost 6 bases, J lost 6 bases, and 11 bases lay in between. Per germline, CDR1 DFQATT and CDR2 SNEGSKA (reference sequence). The CDR3 consists of 11 residues. The CDR3 sequence is CSALRDSEAFF. CDR3 DNA sequence: TGCAGTGCCCTCCGGGACTCTGAAGCTTTCTTT.

V gene TRBV5-1 combines with J gene TRBJ2-5; TRBD1 matches 9 bases. The germline gives CDR1 SGHRS, CDR2 YFSETQ. Germline trimming cut 5 bases from V and 1 base from J; bases unmatched to any gene: 3. This CDR3 has 14 amino acids. The CDR3 DNA is TGCGCCAGCAGACAGGGGGCAGGCCAAGAGACCCAGTACTTC. It codes for CASRQGAGQETQYF. Complete variable domain (other parts from reference TRBV5-1 and TRBJ2-5): KAGVTQTPRYLIKTRGQQVTLSCSPISGHRSVSWYQQTPGQGLQFLFEYFSETQRNKGNFPGRFSGRQFSNSRSEMNVSTLELGDSALYLCASRQGAGQETQYFGPGTRLLVL.

The chain links TRBV27 to TRBJ2-1; D remains unclear. The CDR3 is 15 residues long. Deletions cut 6 bases from V and 2 bases from J, with 14 bases between. The germline gives CDR1 MNHEY, CDR2 SMNVEV (reference sequence). The CDR3 region has the DNA TGTGCCAGCAGGAGACGGCTGTCGGCCTACAATGAGCAGTTCTTC. Translating it yields CASRRRLSAYNEQFF.

The V call is TRBV5-1, the J call TRBJ1-5, with D possibly TRBD1 on 6 matching bases. Between the trimmed V and J ends, which lost 5 bases and 7 bases, there was a span of 19 bases. The CDR3 is made up of 15 amino acids. Germline CDR1 and CDR2: SGHRS and YFSETQ. The CDR3 DNA reads as TGCGCCAGCAGACCTGGCCCGGGGGCTGGGCAGCCCCAGCATTTT. Its translation: CASRPGPGAGQPQHF.

The rearrangement joins TRBV7-9 to TRBJ2-5; the match to TRBD2 covers 12 bases. V was clipped by 4 bases and J by 7 bases; unmatched bases: 16. This CDR3 spans 18 amino acids. Looked up from germline, CDR1 is SEHNR and CDR2 is FQNEAQ (reference sequence). CDR3 loop: CASSSPGTSGLLTRTQYF. The CDR3 nucleotides read TGTGCCAGCAGCTCCCCCGGGACTAGCGGGCTTCTTACTCGGACCCAGTACTTC.

This sequence joins TRBV28 and TRBJ2-7; perhaps TRBD2 as D (5 bases). The CDR3 has 15 residues. The ends were cut back, 5 bases at V and 4 bases at J, with 18 bases in the middle. Germline-derived CDR1 and CDR2 are MDHEN and SYDVKM. The CDR3 is CASSHGGGPAYEQYF. CDR3 in DNA: TGTGCCAGCAGTCATGGAGGCGGCCCCGCGTACGAGCAGTACTTC.

The chain uses TRBV11-2 and TRBJ2-1, with D perhaps TRBD2 (6 bases). The CDR3 runs 14 residues. Germline loops: CDR1 SGHAT, CDR2 FQNNGV. V lost 3 bases to trimming and J lost 5 bases, with 11 bases between them. CDR3 amino acids: CASSFTLAHNEQFF. CDR3 sequence (DNA): TGTGCCAGCAGCTTTACGCTAGCGCACAATGAGCAGTTCTTC.

This clone was observed a few times. The same CDR3 also results from other DNA sequences found in this sample. The chain carries TRBV5-1 and TRBJ1-5, with 8 bases fitting TRBD1. The germline V gene encodes CDR1 SGHRS and CDR2 YFSETQ. This CDR3 spans 14 amino acids. V shed 0 bases, J shed 7 bases, and the junction held 3 bases outside the gene matches. CDR3 in DNA: TGCGCCAGCAGCTTGGGTACAGGGGGACAGCCCCAGCATTTT. This codes for CASSLGTGGQPQHF. Drawing the rest from reference TRBV5-1 and TRBJ1-5, the complete variable domain is KAGVTQTPRYLIKTRGQQVTLSCSPISGHRSVSWYQQTPGQGLQFLFEYFSETQRNKGNFPGRFSGRQFSNSRSEMNVSTLELGDSALYLCASSLGTGGQPQHFGDGTRLSIL.

A remark on this clone: The same CDR3 arises from other DNA sequences in this sample as well. The genes are TRBV5-1 and TRBJ1-2; D unclear. This CDR3 has 14 amino acids. Germline CDR1 and CDR2: SGHRS and YFSETQ. Trimming pared 0 bases from V and 4 bases from J, leaving 10 bases between. The CDR3 bases are TGCGCCAGCAGCTTGGCCGCGGGATCCTATGGCTACACCTTC. It specifies CASSLAAGSYGYTF.

The chain employs TRBV9 and TRBJ1-5; no definite D call. Trimming stripped 0 bases from V and 1 base from J, with 8 bases between. This CDR3 is built from 15 residues. Germline-derived CDR1 and CDR2 are SGDLS and YYNGEE. CDR3 DNA: TGTGCCAGCAGCGTAGGCCAGTCAAGCAATCAGCCCCAGCATTTT. This translates into CASSVGQSSNQPQHF.

This chain joins TRBV6-1 and TRBJ2-1, with D possibly being TRBD1 or TRBD2 (5 bases each). Trimming shortened V by 3 bases and J by 0 bases, and 12 bases separated the two germline ends. Germline CDR1 MNHNS, CDR2 SASEGT. The CDR3 length is 16 residues. The CDR3 DNA reads TGTGCCAGCAGTGAGCAGGGACCTAGCTCCTACAATGAGCAGTTCTTC. Translating gives CASSEQGPSSYNEQFF.

V is TRBV30 and J is TRBJ2-3; 7 positions agree with TRBD2. Looked up from germline, CDR1 is GTSNPN and CDR2 is SVGIG (reference sequence). V trimming: 2 bases; J trimming: 4 bases; junction bases outside the gene matches: 6. This CDR3 is 14 amino acids long. The CDR3, as DNA: TGTGCCTGGAGTTGGGGAGCGGGATCAGATACGCAGTATTTT. It yields the protein CAWSWGAGSDTQYF.

Concerning this clone itself: This same CDR3 is encoded by further DNA sequences in the sample. This chain links TRBV28 with TRBJ2-1, with 10 bases matching TRBD2. CDR1 and CDR2 (germline): MDHEN, SYDVKM. The CDR3 consists of 15 residues. Trimming removed 3 bases from V and 6 bases from J; junction bases left unmatched: 5. This CDR3 is CASSLGLAGVNEQFF. The DNA for the CDR3 is TGTGCCAGCAGTTTGGGGCTAGCGGGAGTCAATGAGCAGTTCTTC.

Comments on this clone: The conserved phenylalanine or tryptophan is not found at the CDR3 terminus, so this likely reflects a read error. The DNA is left out, because the CDR3 cannot be placed on it with certainty; the CDR3 is given as TCRdb lists it. This CDR3 reads CTSLEWVP. The chain carries TRBV1 and TRBJ2-4; whether TRBD2, the table's D call, matches the DNA was not checked. TRBV1 represents a pseudogene. The CDR3 is 8 residues long, ends included.

The V call is TRBV15, the J call TRBJ1-1; D is ambiguous. The CDR3 has 14 amino acids. Germline V gene data show CDR1 as LNHNV and CDR2 as YYDKDF (reference sequence). V lost 5 bases and J lost 3, with 13 bases in between. CDR3 region: CATSAEVGYTEAFF. DNA for the CDR3: TGTGCCACCAGCGCAGAGGTGGGGTACACTGAAGCTTTCTTT.

V usage is TRBV5-6 and J usage is TRBJ2-5, with D perhaps TRBD1 (7 bases). Germline values: CDR1 SGHDT, CDR2 YYEEEE. There are 14 residues in the CDR3. Trimming removed 4 bases at V and 2 bases at J, with 12 bases between. The CDR3 here is CASSRGTDQETQYF. As DNA, the CDR3 is TGTGCCAGCAGCCGGGGGACAGATCAAGAGACCCAGTACTTC.

The J gene is TRBJ1-1, the V gene TRBV28, with D tentatively TRBD1 (6 bases). Germline-derived CDR1 and CDR2 are MDHEN and SYDVKM. The V gene lost 1 base and the J gene lost 7 bases, with 16 bases spanning the gap. This CDR3 is 15 amino acids long. CDR3 nucleotide sequence: TGTGCCAGCAGTTTATCCGGGGGGGCTGGGGGTGAAGCTTTCTTT. Translating it yields CASSLSGGAGGEAFF. The whole variable domain, remainder taken from reference TRBV28 and TRBJ1-1, is DVKVTQSSRYLVKRTGEKVFLECVQDMDHENMFWYRQDPGLGLRLIYFSYDVKMKEKGDIPEGYSVSREKKERFSLILESASTNQTSMYLCASSLSGGAGGEAFFGQGTRLTVV.

V is TRBV11-2 and J is TRBJ2-2; 11 bases align to TRBD2. Per germline, CDR1 SGHAT and CDR2 FQNNGV. The CDR3 has 15 residues. Trimming at V came to 5 bases and at J to 6 bases, leaving 5 bases not matched to a gene. CDR3 sequence (DNA): TGTGCCAGCAGCACTAGCGGGAGTATTGCCGGGGAGCTGTTTTTT. Translated: CASSTSGSIAGELFF.

A remark on this clone: Other DNA sequences in the same sample also yield this CDR3. CDR3 loop: CSVVGSSYEQYF. DNA for the CDR3: TGCAGCGTTGTTGGCAGCTCCTACGAGCAGTACTTC. This chain links TRBV29-1 with TRBJ2-7; no clear D. CDR1 and CDR2 (germline): SQVTM, ANQGSEA. Trimming removed 4 bases at V and 0 bases at J, with 7 bases between. The CDR3 has 12 residues.

The CDR3 coding sequence is TGTGCCAGCAGTCCAGGGTTTTCACAGCCCCAGCATTTT. Translated, it gives CASSPGFSQPQHF. The J gene is TRBJ1-5, the V gene TRBV28; a possible D gene is TRBD1 (5 bases). The germline gives CDR1 MDHEN, CDR2 SYDVKM. V shed 5 bases and J shed 7 bases, with 12 bases lying between them. This CDR3 spans 13 amino acids. The full variable domain, rest sourced from reference TRBV28 and TRBJ1-5, is DVKVTQSSRYLVKRTGEKVFLECVQDMDHENMFWYRQDPGLGLRLIYFSYDVKMKEKGDIPEGYSVSREKKERFSLILESASTNQTSMYLCASSPGFSQPQHFGDGTRLSIL.

The rearrangement links TRBV27 to TRBJ1-1; D perhaps matches TRBD1 (5 bases). Germline V CDR1 and CDR2: MNHEY, SMNVEV (reference sequence). The CDR3 spans 15 residues. Trimming took 5 bases from V and 1 from J, leaving 14 bases between them. CDR3 region: CASSALRVGNTEAFF. CDR3 DNA sequence: TGTGCCAGCAGTGCCCTCAGGGTAGGGAACACTGAAGCTTTCTTT.

The gene calls are TRBV10-3 and TRBJ2-1; D is undetermined. Germline loops: CDR1 ENHRY, CDR2 SYGVKD. Trimming left V 0 bases short and J 0 bases short, with 9 bases between. The CDR3 runs 16 residues. The CDR3 is CAISESTWDSYNEQFF. CDR3 in DNA: TGTGCCATCAGTGAGTCGACTTGGGACTCCTACAATGAGCAGTTCTTC.

As regards this clone: Other DNA variants within this sample encode the same CDR3. This rearrangement joins TRBV5-1 to TRBJ2-7; TRBD2 agrees at 8 bases. The trim removed 0 bases at V and 2 bases at J, leaving 1 base unmatched. This CDR3 has 14 residues. CDR1 SGHRS and CDR2 YFSETQ come from the germline V gene. In DNA form, the CDR3 reads TGCGCCAGCAGCTTGGGACTAGCGCCCTACGAGCAGTACTTC. Translated: CASSLGLAPYEQYF. Together with reference TRBV5-1 and TRBJ2-7, the CDR3 gives the full variable domain: KAGVTQTPRYLIKTRGQQVTLSCSPISGHRSVSWYQQTPGQGLQFLFEYFSETQRNKGNFPGRFSGRQFSNSRSEMNVSTLELGDSALYLCASSLGLAPYEQYFGPGTRLTVT.

This chain links TRBV6-1 with TRBJ1-5; D is undetermined. From germline, CDR1 is MNHNS and CDR2 SASEGT. Trimming took off 4 bases at V and 5 bases at J, with 9 bases between the two ends. The CDR3 spans 13 residues. CDR3 nucleotides: TGTGCCAGCAGTGTCAGTGATCATCAGCCCCAGCATTTT. Translating it yields CASSVSDHQPQHF.

In its sample, this clone was seen once. The chain carries TRBV19 and TRBJ2-5; TRBD2 matches 7 bases. CDR3 length: 15 residues. Germline lookup yields CDR1 LNHDA and CDR2 SQIVND (reference sequence). V gave up 1 base and J gave up 3 bases; unmatched junction bases: 5. CDR3 DNA sequence: TGTGCCAGTAGTATAGGGCTAGCGGCTAAAGAGACCCAGTACTTC. Translation gives CASSIGLAAKETQYF.

CDR3 sequence (DNA): TGTGCCAGCGCCCTGACAGGGGCTGGAAACACCATATATTTT. Translation: CASALTGAGNTIYF. The rearrangement joins TRBV27 to TRBJ1-3, with 8 bases lining up with TRBD1. The CDR3 consists of 14 residues. The germline V gene encodes CDR1 MNHEY and CDR2 SMNVEV (reference sequence). Trimming cost V 8 bases and J 2 bases; bases outside gene matches: 5.

V gene TRBV4-2 combines with J gene TRBJ1-2; 9 bases are shared with TRBD1. This CDR3 comprises 14 residues. V lost 0 bases to trimming and J lost 8 bases; unmatched junction nucleotides: 4. Germline V gives CDR1 LGHNA, CDR2 YNFKEQ. The CDR3 sequence is CASSQDGQGWGYTF. The DNA of the CDR3 is TGTGCCAGCAGCCAAGATGGACAGGGGTGGGGCTACACCTTC.

This chain's CDR3 is CAWTSERRAWRGPYNEQFF. In nucleotides, the CDR3 is TGTGCCTGGACCTCGGAGAGGAGGGCTTGGCGGGGTCCTTACAATGAGCAGTTCTTC. J is TRBJ2-1 and V is TRBV30; possibly TRBD2 for D (6 bases). The V and J ends lost 4 bases and 4 bases respectively, with 29 bases between them. This CDR3 comprises 19 residues. CDR1 is GTSNPN, CDR2 SVGIG, per germline (reference sequence).